The 23 T cell receptor beta chains reported below all come from one sample, sequenced in a study of monozygotic twins with inflammatory bowel disease. TCRdb reprocessed the 5' RACE reads, with one entry per CDR3 protein and no DNA. This sample's clone table lists fewer than 400,000 distinct CDR3 sequences. Sequenced: blood. The receptors originated from a human donor with ulcerative colitis or Crohn's disease, or a healthy co-twin of an affected twin (not recorded which).

The V and J genes are TRBV28 and TRBJ1-1; TCRdb names TRBD1, which stays unverified in the absence of DNA. Germline-derived CDR1 and CDR2 are MDHEN and SYDVKM. The CDR3 is 16 amino acids. This CDR3 reads CASTPTPGARNTEAFF.

The chain couples TRBV7-9 to TRBJ2-3; no DNA is available, so the TRBD2 call from TCRdb remains unchecked. The CDR3 length is 19 residues. Germline V gene lookup returns CDR1 SEHNR and CDR2 FQNEAQ (reference sequence). This CDR3 reads CASSLRGLAENTSTDTQYF.

The chain recombines TRBV5-1 with TRBJ1-4; absent DNA, TCRdb's TRBD1 call cannot be checked. The germline V gene has CDR1 SGHRS and CDR2 YFSETQ. This CDR3 is 16 amino acids long. The CDR3 sequence is CASSRDRATTNEKLFF.

The genes are TRBV12-3 or TRBV12-4 and TRBJ2-7; the TCRdb D gene call, TRBD2, has no DNA to confirm it. The CDR3 has 16 residues. The CDR3 is CASSFTGGRAGYEQYF.

The chain couples TRBV12-3 or TRBV12-4 to TRBJ2-1; the D call from TCRdb, TRBD1, cannot be confirmed without DNA. CDR3 length: 15 amino acids. The CDR3 loop reads CASRADRVVWDEQFF.

The gene calls are TRBV6-1 and TRBJ2-1. The CDR3 runs 15 residues. Germline V gene sequence: CDR1 MNHNS, CDR2 SASEGT. CDR3 sequence reads: CASSERNPYYNEQFF.

V is TRBV27 and J is TRBJ2-2. Germline-derived CDR1 and CDR2 are MNHEY and SMNVEV (reference sequence). The CDR3 covers 15 residues. This CDR3 reads CASSPLGRNTGELFF.

V gene TRBV7-9 combines with J gene TRBJ1-6; the TCRdb call, TRBD1, lacks DNA for checking. CDR3 length: 17 amino acids. Germline V lookup: CDR1 SEHNR, CDR2 FQNEAQ (reference sequence). The CDR3 protein is CASSLSRSSSYNSPLHF. The entire variable domain, with the rest obtained from reference TRBV7-9 and TRBJ1-6, is as follows: DTGVSQNPRHKITKRGQNVTFRCDPISEHNRLYWYRQTLGQGPEFLTYFQNEAQLEKSRLLSDRFSAERPKGSFSTLEIQRTEQGDSAMYLCASSLSRSSSYNSPLHFGNGTRLTVT.

The chain carries TRBV5-1 and TRBJ1-5; TCRdb's assignment of TRBD1 cannot be checked, as there is no DNA. The CDR3 length is 17 residues. CDR1 and CDR2 (germline): SGHRS, YFSETQ. The CDR3 sequence: CASSLGDRLDSNQPQHF.

The V gene is TRBV19, the J gene TRBJ1-5. The germline V gene encodes CDR1 LNHDA and CDR2 SQIVND (reference sequence). The CDR3 extends over 11 amino acids. CDR3 loop: CASSGYSTQHF.

The chain is built from TRBV6-5 and TRBJ2-1; TCRdb names TRBD2, which stays unverified in the absence of DNA. Germline CDR1 MNHEY, CDR2 SVGAGI. The CDR3 runs 16 residues. The CDR3 spells CASSYFGLAGVSEQFF.

The chain carries TRBV6-1 and TRBJ2-7; the TCRdb call, TRBD1, lacks DNA for checking. The CDR3 totals 17 residues. Germline assignment: CDR1 MNHNS and CDR2 SASEGT. CDR3 sequence: CASSERRQGRGVYEQYF.

V usage is TRBV5-5 and J usage is TRBJ2-1; TCRdb's D gene call, TRBD2, goes unchecked for lack of DNA. The CDR3 is made up of 15 amino acids. Germline CDR1 and CDR2: SGHKS and YYEKEE (reference sequence). CDR3: CASSSTSGTYNEQFF.

This sequence joins TRBV6-5 and TRBJ2-1; TCRdb selects TRBD1, and the lack of DNA leaves this call unchecked. The CDR3 is 14 amino acids. Germline-derived CDR1 and CDR2 are MNHEY and SVGAGI. Here the CDR3 reads CASSSGTGYNEQFF.

The chain links TRBV20-1 to TRBJ1-5; as DNA is missing, the TRBD1 call by TCRdb cannot be tested. This CDR3 has 15 residues. The germline CDR1 and CDR2 sequences are DFQATT and SNEGSKA (reference sequence). The CDR3 sequence: CSAREMDSVNQPQHF.

The J gene is TRBJ2-3, the V gene TRBV7-3. This CDR3 spans 13 amino acids. The V gene's germline CDR1 is SGHTA and CDR2 FQGTGA. The CDR3 here is CASSSSVTDTQYF.

The chain carries TRBV11-1 and TRBJ2-1; without DNA, the TCRdb call of TRBD1 cannot be checked. Germline assignment: CDR1 SGHAT and CDR2 FQDESV (reference sequence). The length of the CDR3 is 15 residues. CDR3 amino acids: CASSLWGQNRNEQFF.

The chain couples TRBV5-1 to TRBJ2-6. This CDR3 contains 14 residues. CDR1 is SGHRS and CDR2 is YFSETQ in the germline V gene. CDR3: CASSLTAGANVLTF.

This chain joins TRBV19 and TRBJ2-7; TCRdb picks TRBD2, but there is no DNA to check that call. The CDR3 is made up of 15 amino acids. Looked up from germline, CDR1 is LNHDA and CDR2 is SQIVND (reference sequence). CDR3 region: CASRRGASGTYEQYF.

CDR3 sequence reads: CASSVDGLAGEETQYF. The J gene is TRBJ2-5, the V gene TRBV9; TCRdb designates TRBD2, a call that cannot be tested without DNA. Germline V gene lookup returns CDR1 SGDLS and CDR2 YYNGEE. CDR3 length equals 16 residues.

The chain has TRBV7-2 and TRBJ1-5. Germline V lookup: CDR1 SGHTA, CDR2 FQGNSA. This CDR3 comprises 14 residues. This chain's CDR3 is CASSSMWSNQPQHF.

This rearrangement joins TRBV7-2 to TRBJ2-7; TCRdb names TRBD1, which stays unverified in the absence of DNA. Looked up from germline, CDR1 is SGHTA and CDR2 is FQGNSA. The CDR3 runs to 14 residues. The chain's CDR3 is CASSSTRPGNEQYF.

The chain links TRBV7-6 to TRBJ2-5; as DNA is missing, the TRBD1 call by TCRdb cannot be tested. This CDR3 spans 18 amino acids. CDR1 SGHVS and CDR2 FNYEAQ come from the germline V gene. CDR3 residues: CASSPVARVRGRVETQYF.